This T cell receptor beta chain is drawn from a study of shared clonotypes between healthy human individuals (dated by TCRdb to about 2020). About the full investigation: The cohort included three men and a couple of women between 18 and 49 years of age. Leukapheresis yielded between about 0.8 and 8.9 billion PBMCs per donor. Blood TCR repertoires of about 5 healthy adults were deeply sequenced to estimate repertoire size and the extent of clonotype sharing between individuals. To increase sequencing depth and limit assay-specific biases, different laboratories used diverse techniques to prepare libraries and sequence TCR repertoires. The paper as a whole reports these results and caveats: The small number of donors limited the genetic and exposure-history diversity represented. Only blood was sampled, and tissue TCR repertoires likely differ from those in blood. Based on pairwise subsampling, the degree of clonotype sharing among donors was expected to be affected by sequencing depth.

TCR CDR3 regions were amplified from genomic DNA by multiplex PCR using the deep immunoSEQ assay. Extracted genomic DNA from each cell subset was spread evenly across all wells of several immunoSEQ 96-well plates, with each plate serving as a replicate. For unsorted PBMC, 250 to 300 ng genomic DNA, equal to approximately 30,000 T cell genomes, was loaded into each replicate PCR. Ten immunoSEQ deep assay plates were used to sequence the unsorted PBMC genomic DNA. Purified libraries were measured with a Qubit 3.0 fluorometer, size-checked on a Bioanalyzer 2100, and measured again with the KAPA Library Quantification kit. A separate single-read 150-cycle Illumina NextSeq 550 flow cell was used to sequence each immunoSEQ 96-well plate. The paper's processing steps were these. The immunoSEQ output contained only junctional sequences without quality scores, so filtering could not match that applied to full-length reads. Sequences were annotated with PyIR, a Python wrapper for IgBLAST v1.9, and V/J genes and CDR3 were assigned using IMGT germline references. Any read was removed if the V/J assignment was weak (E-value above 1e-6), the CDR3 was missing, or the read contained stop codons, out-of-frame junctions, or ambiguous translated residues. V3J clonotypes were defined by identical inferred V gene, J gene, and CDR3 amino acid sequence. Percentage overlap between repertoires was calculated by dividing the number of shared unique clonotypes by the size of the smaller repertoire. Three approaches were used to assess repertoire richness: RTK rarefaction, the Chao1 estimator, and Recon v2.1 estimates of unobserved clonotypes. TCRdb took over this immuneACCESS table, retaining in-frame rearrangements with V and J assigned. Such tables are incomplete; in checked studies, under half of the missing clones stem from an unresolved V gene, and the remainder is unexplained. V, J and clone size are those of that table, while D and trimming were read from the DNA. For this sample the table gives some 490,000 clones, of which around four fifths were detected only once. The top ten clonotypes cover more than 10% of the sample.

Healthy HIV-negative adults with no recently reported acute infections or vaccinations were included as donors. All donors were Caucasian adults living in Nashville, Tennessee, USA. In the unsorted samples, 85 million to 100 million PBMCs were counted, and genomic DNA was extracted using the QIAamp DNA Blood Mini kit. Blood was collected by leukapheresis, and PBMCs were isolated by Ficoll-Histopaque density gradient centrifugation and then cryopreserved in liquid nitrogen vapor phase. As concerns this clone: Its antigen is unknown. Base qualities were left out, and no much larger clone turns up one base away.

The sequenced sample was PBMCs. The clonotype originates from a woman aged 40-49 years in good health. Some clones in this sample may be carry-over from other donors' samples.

The encoded CDR3 is CASFLRLGTGYEQFF. The DNA sequence is TGCGCCAGCTTTCTCCGACTAGGAACAGGCTATGAGCAGTTCTTC. The chain is assembled from TRBV5-1 and TRBJ2-1; TRBD2 could be the D gene, as 6 bases match. From a lookup of the germline V gene, CDR1 and CDR2 are SGHRS and YFSETQ. The CDR3 spans 15 residues, from the cysteine through the phenylalanine. This entry keeps only the CDR3 DNA: 45 bases, framed from base 1. V is reduced by 7 bases and J by 8 bases, leaving a spacing of 22 bases between them.